A single sample gave rise to the 6 T cell receptor beta chains below, sequenced in a study of post-analysis software for immune sequencing data. The TCR beta cDNA libraries contained unique molecular identifiers. Using its own MiXCR run on the PCR reads, TCRdb lists one record per CDR3 protein. The table has under 900,000 distinct CDR3 sequences, roughly 58% seen once. These receptors' antigens are unknown. Overall study results and limits: Controls had lower frequencies than patients of 4 or 5 TRBV segments, which included TRBV5-6, TRBV5-1 and TRBV20-1.

The sample was blood. These receptors came from a girl between 5 and 17 years old with multiple sclerosis.

The chain uses TRBV19 and TRBJ2-4, with D possibly TRBD2 on 6 matching bases. The CDR3 loop spans 17 amino acids. Germline assignment: CDR1 LNHDA and CDR2 SQIVND (reference sequence). V was pared by 4 bases and J by 6 bases, with 22 bases between. The CDR3 region has the DNA TGTGCCAGTAGTACAGAGACTAGACTAACCGGCCCAAACATTCAGTACTTC. It translates to CASSTETRLTGPNIQYF.

The J gene is TRBJ2-1, the V gene TRBV12-3 or TRBV12-4; weak D call: TRBD2 (8 bases). This CDR3 comprises 15 residues. V lost 6 bases and J lost 9, with 21 bases in between. The CDR3 loop reads CASSRQGLGSSEQFF. For the CDR3, the DNA is TGTGCCAGCAGCCGACAGGGACTAGGTAGTAGTGAGCAGTTCTTC.

The chain uses TRBV5-1 and TRBJ2-4, with D possibly TRBD2 on 5 matching bases. Trimming stripped 0 bases from V and 9 bases from J, with 19 bases between. This CDR3 has 16 amino acids. CDR1 and CDR2 (germline): SGHRS, YFSETQ. CDR3 nucleotide sequence: TGCGCCAGCAGCTTGGATTTCAAACTAGGTCGGGGCATTCAGTACTTC. This translates into CASSLDFKLGRGIQYF.

The chain couples TRBV5-1 to TRBJ2-4; D is unclear. The CDR3 runs to 11 residues. Trimming left V 0 bases short and J 13 bases short, with 8 bases between. Germline CDR1 is SGHRS and CDR2 is YFSETQ. DNA for the CDR3: TGCGCCAGCAGCTTGGATCAAGAGCAGTACTTC. This translates into CASSLDQEQYF.

This clonotype was picked up a small number of times. The chain combines TRBV12-3 or TRBV12-4 with TRBJ2-7; 12 bases fit TRBD1. CDR3 length: 16 residues. With V trimmed by 3 bases and J by 1 base, 4 bases remained unmatched. The CDR3 loop reads CASSLKGQGASYEQYF. Here the CDR3 DNA reads TGTGCCAGCAGTTTGAAGGGACAGGGGGCGTCCTACGAGCAGTACTTC.

This chain links TRBV7-2 with TRBJ2-3, with D tentatively TRBD1 or TRBD2 (6 bases each). The CDR3 has 15 amino acids. From germline, CDR1 is SGHTA and CDR2 FQGNSA. V lost 3 bases to trimming and J lost 4 bases, with 14 bases between them. CDR3 nucleotides: TGTGCCAGCAGCTTGAAGGGGGGACGCGCAGATACGCAGTATTTT. Translated, it gives CASSLKGGRADTQYF.